The T cell receptor beta chain described here comes from a study of cytomegalovirus exposure and HLA in healthy donors. Study background: The 90 to 150 validation repertoires, a later analysis reported, used the same platform as the approximately 670 repertoires from the first cohort.

Sequencing used immunoSEQ multiplex PCR; TCRdb keeps in-frame clones, though not all of them. The sample has 150,000 to 200,000 clones; about 90% are singletons. This receptor was identified in a woman younger than 35 in good health and CMV-seropositive. Sequenced: PBMCs.

The CDR3 nucleotides are TGTGCCAGCAGCTTAGCGGAGGGTAATGAGCAGTTCTTC. It encodes CASSLAEGNEQFF. The chain recombines TRBV11-2 with TRBJ2-1; D possibly corresponds to TRBD2 (6 bases). V dropped 1 base and J dropped 7 bases, with 8 bases sitting between them. Germline CDR1 SGHAT, CDR2 FQNNGV. The CDR3 covers 13 residues. Drawing the rest from reference TRBV11-2 and TRBJ2-1, the complete variable domain is EAGVAQSPRYKIIEKRQSVAFWCNPISGHATLYWYQQILGQGPKLLIQFQNNGVVDDSQLPKDRFSAERLKGVDSTLKIQPAKLEDSAVYLCASSLAEGNEQFFGPGTRLTVL.